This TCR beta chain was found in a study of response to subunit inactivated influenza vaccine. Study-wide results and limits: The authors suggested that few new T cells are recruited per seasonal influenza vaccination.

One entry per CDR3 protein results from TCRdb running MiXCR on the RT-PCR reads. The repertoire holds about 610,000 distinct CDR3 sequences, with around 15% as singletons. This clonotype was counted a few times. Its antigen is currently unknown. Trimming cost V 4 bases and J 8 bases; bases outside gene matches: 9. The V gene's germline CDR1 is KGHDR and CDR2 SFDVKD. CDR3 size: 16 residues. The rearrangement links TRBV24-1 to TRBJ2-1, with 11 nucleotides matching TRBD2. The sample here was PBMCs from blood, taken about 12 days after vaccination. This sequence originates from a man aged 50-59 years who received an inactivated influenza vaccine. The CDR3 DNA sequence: TGTGCCACCAGTGACGCTACTAGCGGGGGAAATTATGAGCAGTTCTTC. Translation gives CATSDATSGGNYEQFF.